This T cell receptor (beta chain) was sequenced for a study of shared clonotypes between healthy human individuals. V lost 4 bases to trimming and J lost 4 bases, with 10 bases between them. Germline V lookup: CDR1 ENHRY, CDR2 SYGVKD. The CDR3 loop spans 13 amino acids. General observations from the study: Generation probability values for non-shared clonotypes were lower than those for clonotypes shared by all four donors. Several donors held about 4.6% of naive CD4 clonotypes in common. Donor clonotype sharing was expected to depend on sequencing depth.

The authors distributed each subset's genomic DNA evenly over several immunoSEQ plates. Using immunoSEQ multiplex PCR, the repertoire was profiled, and TCRdb retains in-frame clones only, with some absent. The top ten hold 1.1% of the sample, which has 2 million to 2.5 million clones, just under 95% seen once. In the naive CD8 group, cells lacked CD45RO and were positively selected for CCR7, so terminally differentiated effector memory CD45RA+ cells were left out. There are a few counts of this clone. Its antigen remains unknown. The genes are TRBV10-3 and TRBJ1-2; weak D call: TRBD1 (6 bases). Material for sequencing was naive CD8+ T cells sorted from blood. The origin of this receptor is a man aged 18 to 30 in good health. CDR3 amino acids: CAISAGEGYGYTF. Here the CDR3 DNA reads TGTGCCATCAGTGCAGGGGAAGGCTATGGCTACACCTTC.